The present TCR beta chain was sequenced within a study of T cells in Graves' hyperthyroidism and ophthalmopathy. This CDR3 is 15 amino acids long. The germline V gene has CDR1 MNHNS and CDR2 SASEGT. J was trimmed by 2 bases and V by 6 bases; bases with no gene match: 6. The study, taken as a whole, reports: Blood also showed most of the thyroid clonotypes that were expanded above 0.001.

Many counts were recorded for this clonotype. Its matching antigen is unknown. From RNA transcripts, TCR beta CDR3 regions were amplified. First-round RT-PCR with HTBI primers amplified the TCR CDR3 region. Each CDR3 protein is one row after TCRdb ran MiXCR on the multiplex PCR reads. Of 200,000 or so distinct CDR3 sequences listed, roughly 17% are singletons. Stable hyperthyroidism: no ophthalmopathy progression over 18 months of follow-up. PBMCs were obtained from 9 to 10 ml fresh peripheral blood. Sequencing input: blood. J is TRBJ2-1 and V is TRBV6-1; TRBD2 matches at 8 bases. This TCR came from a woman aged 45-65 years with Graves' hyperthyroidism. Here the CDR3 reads CASSVLSGTYNEQFF. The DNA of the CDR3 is TGTGCCAGCAGCGTCCTTAGCGGGACCTACAATGAGCAGTTCTTC.